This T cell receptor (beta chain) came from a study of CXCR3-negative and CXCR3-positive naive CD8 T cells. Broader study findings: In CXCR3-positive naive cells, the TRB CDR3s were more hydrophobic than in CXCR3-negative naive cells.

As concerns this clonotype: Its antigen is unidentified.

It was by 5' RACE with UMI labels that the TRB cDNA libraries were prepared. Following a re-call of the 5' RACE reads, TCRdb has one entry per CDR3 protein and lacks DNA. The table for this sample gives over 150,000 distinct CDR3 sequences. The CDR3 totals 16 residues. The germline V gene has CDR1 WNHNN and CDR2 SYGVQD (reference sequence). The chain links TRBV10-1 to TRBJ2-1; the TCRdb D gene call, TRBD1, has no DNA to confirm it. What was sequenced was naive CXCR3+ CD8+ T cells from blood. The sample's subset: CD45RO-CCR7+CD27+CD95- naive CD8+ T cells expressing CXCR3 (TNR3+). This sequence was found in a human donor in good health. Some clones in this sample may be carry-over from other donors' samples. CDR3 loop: CASSESPGDEYNEQFF.